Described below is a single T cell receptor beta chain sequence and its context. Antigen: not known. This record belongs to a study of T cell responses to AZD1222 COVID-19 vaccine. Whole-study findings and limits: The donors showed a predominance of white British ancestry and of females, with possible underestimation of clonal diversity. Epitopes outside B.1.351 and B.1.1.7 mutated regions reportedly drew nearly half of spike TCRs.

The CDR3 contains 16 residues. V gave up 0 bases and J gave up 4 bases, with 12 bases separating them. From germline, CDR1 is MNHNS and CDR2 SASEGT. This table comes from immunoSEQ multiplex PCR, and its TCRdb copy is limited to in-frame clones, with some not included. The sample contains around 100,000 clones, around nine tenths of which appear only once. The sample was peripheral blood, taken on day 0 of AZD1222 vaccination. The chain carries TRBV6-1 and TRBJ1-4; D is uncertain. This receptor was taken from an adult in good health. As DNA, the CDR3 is TGTGCCAGCAGTGAAGCGCTGGGTTTCCTTAATGAAAAACTGTTTTTT. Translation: CASSEALGFLNEKLFF.